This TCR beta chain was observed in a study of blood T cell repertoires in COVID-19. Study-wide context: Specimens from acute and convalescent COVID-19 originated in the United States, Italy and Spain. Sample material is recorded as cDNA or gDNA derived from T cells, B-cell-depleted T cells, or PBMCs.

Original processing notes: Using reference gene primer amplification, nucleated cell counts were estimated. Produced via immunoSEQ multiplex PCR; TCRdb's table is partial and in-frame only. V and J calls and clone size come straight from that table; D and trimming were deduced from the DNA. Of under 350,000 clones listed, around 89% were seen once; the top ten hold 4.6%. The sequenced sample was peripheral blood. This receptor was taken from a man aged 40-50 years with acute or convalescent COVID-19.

The CDR3 is CASSQLKDRDLTPGANVLTF. DNA of the CDR3: TGCGCCAGCAGCCAACTGAAGGACAGGGATCTAACCCCTGGGGCCAACGTCCTGACTTTC. This chain uses TRBV4-1 with TRBJ2-6, with TRBD1 identical over 8 bases. The V gene end was trimmed by 2 bases and the J gene end by 2 bases; junction bases not matched to a gene: 14. CDR1 and CDR2 (germline): MGHRA, YSYEKL. CDR3 length equals 20 residues.